The T cell receptor beta chain under discussion was sequenced for a study of Ad26.COV2.S vaccination and SARS-CoV-2 variants. Measured with immunoSEQ multiplex PCR; TCRdb has only the in-frame clones, and not every one. The sample yields some 390,000 clones, approximately 90% seen once. J gave up 1 base and V 5 bases, and 7 bases lay outside the gene matches. The germline gives CDR1 MNHEY, CDR2 SMNVEV (reference sequence). The CDR3 has 16 amino acids. Treatment in this sample: around 19 received Ad26.COV2.S at low or high dose, single or two shots; roughly five received placebo; per-sample allocation not given. All samples were drawn on day 63, counting from the first vaccine or placebo injection.

This clonotype was obtained from a person aged 18-65 years who received the Ad26.COV2.S COVID-19 vaccine or a placebo. The source material was peripheral blood, sampled in a trial of Ad26.COV2.S vaccine versus placebo. V gene TRBV27 combines with J gene TRBJ1-5; TRBD1 matches 8 bases. The CDR3 DNA is TGTGCCAGCAGTGGGGGGTGGGACAGGAGCAATCAGCCCCAGCATTTT. It translates to CASSGGWDRSNQPQHF.